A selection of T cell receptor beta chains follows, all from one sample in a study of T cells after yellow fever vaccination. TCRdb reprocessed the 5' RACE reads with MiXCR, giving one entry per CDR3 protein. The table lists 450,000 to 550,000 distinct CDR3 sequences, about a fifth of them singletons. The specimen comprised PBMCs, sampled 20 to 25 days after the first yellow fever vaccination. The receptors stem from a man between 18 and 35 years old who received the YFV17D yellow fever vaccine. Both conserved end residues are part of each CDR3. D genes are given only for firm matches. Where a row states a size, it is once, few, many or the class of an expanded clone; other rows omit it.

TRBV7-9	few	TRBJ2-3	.	TGTGCCAGCAGCTTAGTAGGGACAACGAATACGCAGTATTTT	CASSLVGTTNTQYF
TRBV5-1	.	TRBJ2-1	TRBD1	TGCGCCAGCAGCTGGGACAGGGCAACTGAGCAGTTCTTC	CASSWDRATEQFF
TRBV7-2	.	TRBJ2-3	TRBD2	TGTGCCAGCAGCTTAGCACTAGCGGGTGTGGATACGCAGTATTTT	CASSLALAGVDTQYF
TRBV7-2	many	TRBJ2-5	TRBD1	TGTGCCAGCAGCTTCCACACAGGGGGATGGGAGACCCAGTACTTC	CASSFHTGGWETQYF
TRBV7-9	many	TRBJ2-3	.	TGTGCCAGCCCCTTTGGGGGGGGCGAGTGGGGCACAGATACGCAGTATTTT	CASPFGGGEWGTDTQYF
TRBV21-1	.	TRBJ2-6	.	TGTGCCAGCAGCACTGGGGATGAACCCTCTGGGGCCAACGTCCTGACTTTC	CASSTGDEPSGANVLTF
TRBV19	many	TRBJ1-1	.	TGTGCCAGTACCACGGGGGCGAACACTGAAGCTTTCTTT	CASTTGANTEAFF
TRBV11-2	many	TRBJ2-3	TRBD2	TGTGCCAGCAGCTTAGGGACTAGCGGGGGAGATACGCAGTATTTT	CASSLGTSGGDTQYF
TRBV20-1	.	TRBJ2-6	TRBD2	TGCAGTGCTAGGACTAGCGGGCGCTCTGGGGCCAACGTCCTGACTTTC	CSARTSGRSGANVLTF
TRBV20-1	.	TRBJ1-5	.	TGCAGTGCTAGACCCCTCGATAGCAATCAGCCCCAGCATTTT	CSARPLDSNQPQHF
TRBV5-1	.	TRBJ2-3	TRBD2	TGCGCCAGCAGCACTAGCGGGTGGATAGATACGCAGTATTTT	CASSTSGWIDTQYF
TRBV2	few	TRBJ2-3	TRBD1	TGTGCCAGCAGTGCGGGACAGGGGAGGGATACGCAGTATTTT	CASSAGQGRDTQYF
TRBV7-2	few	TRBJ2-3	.	TGTGCCAGCAGCTTAAAACGAGCCCCCGCAGATACGCAGTATTTT	CASSLKRAPADTQYF
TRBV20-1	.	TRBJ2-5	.	TGCAGTGCTAGGTTATCGCAGGGGCGGTTGGGCCAGTACTTC	CSARLSQGRLGQYF
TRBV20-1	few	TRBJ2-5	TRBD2	TGCAGTGCTAGGGGGCGGGGGGGATCCCAAGAGACCCAGTACTTC	CSARGRGGSQETQYF
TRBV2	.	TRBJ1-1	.	TGTGCCAGCACCGCTACAGGGCAGCCTGAAGCTTTCTTT	CASTATGQPEAFF
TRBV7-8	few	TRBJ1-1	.	TGTGCCAGCAGCCCCGCCGCATTCACTGAAGCTTTCTTT	CASSPAAFTEAFF
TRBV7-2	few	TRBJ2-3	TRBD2	TGTGCCAGCAGCTTAGTCATAGCGGGGGGGCAGGATACGCAGTATTTT	CASSLVIAGGQDTQYF
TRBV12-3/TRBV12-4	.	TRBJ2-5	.	TGTGCCAGCAGTTTTTCGGCGAATCAAGAGACCCAGTACTTC	CASSFSANQETQYF
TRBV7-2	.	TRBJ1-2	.	TGTGCCAGCAGCCTGCTGAAAGGGGTTAACTATGGCTACACCTTC	CASSLLKGVNYGYTF
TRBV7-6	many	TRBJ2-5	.	TGTGCCAGCAGCTTTTACTCGGGACAAACTCAAGAGACCCAGTACTTC	CASSFYSGQTQETQYF
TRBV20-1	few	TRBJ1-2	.	TGCAGGGCCGCTGGGGGGGCAGTCGAAAACTATGGCTACACCTTC	CRAAGGAVENYGYTF
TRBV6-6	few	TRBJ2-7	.	TGTGCCAGCAGCGCCAACAGGAACGAGCAGTACTTC	CASSANRNEQYF
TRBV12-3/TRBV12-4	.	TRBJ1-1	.	TGTGCCAGCAGCCTCGAAGGGGTGTTCGACACTGAAGCTTTCTTT	CASSLEGVFDTEAFF
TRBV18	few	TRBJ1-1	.	TGTGCCAGCTCACCTAATACGGCAGGGGTAACTGAAGCTTTCTTT	CASSPNTAGVTEAFF
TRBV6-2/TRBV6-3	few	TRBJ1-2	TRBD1	TGTGCCAGCAGTGGTCCGGGACAGGGCAGGGATGGCTACACCTTC	CASSGPGQGRDGYTF
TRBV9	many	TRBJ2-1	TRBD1	TGTGCCAGCAGCGCGGGGGACAGGATTTACAATGAGCAGTTCTTC	CASSAGDRIYNEQFF
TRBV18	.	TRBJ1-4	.	TGTGCCAGCTCACCAGTTCTTAATGAAAAACTGTTTTTT	CASSPVLNEKLFF
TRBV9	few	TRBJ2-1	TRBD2	TGTGCCAGCAGCGTAAGCGGGGGGTCTACCAGCTCCTACAATGAGCAGTTCTTC	CASSVSGGSTSSYNEQFF
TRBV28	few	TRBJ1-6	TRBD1	TGTGCCAGCAGATCCGCCGCGGGACAGATTGAGTATTCACCCCTCCACTTT	CASRSAAGQIEYSPLHF
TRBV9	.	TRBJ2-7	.	TGTGCCAGCAGCGTAGAGGACAGCTACTACGAGCAGTACTTC	CASSVEDSYYEQYF
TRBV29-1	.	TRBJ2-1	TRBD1	TGCAGCGTCATCAGGGGGTCGGGCAATGAGCAGTTCTTC	CSVIRGSGNEQFF
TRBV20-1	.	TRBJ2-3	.	TGCAGTGCTAGAAGCTATAGCACAGATACGCAGTATTTT	CSARSYSTDTQYF
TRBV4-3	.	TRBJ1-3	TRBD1	TGCGCCAGCAGCCAGGAGGGACAGGGCGACTTCTCTGGAAACACCATATATTTT	CASSQEGQGDFSGNTIYF
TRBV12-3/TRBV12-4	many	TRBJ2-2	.	TGTGCCAGCAACCGGCCCGGAGGCCCGCGCGATGAGCTGTTTTTT	CASNRPGGPRDELFF
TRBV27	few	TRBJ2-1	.	TGTGCCAGTAGTTACCCCGTGGGTGAGCAGTTCTTC	CASSYPVGEQFF
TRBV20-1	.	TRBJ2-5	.	TGCAGTGCTAGGCGGGACGTAAGCCGGGAGACCCAGTACTTC	CSARRDVSRETQYF
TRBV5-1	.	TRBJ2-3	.	TGCGCCAGCAGCTTGGGGGGTAGTGCACCGGATACGCAGTATTTT	CASSLGGSAPDTQYF
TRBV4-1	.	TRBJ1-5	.	TGCGCCAGCAGCCAAGTCCTGGGGCACAATCAGCCCCAGCATTTT	CASSQVLGHNQPQHF
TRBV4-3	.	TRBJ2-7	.	TGCGCCAGCAGCCCTGAGACAGGCATGTCCTACGAGCAGTACTTC	CASSPETGMSYEQYF
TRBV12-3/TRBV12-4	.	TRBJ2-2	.	TGTGCCAGCGGCTCAAGGCGCCCCGGGGAGCTGTTTTTT	CASGSRRPGELFF
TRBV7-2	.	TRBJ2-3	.	TGTGCCAGCAGCCGGACATCAATTCCCACCACGGCAGATACGCAGTATTTT	CASSRTSIPTTADTQYF
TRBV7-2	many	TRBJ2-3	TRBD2	TGTGCCAGCACCCGAGCGGGAAGCACAGATACGCAGTATTTT	CASTRAGSTDTQYF
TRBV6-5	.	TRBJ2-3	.	TGTGCCAGCAGTTACTCCTGGGCCTCCGATACGCAGTATTTT	CASSYSWASDTQYF
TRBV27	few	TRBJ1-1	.	TGTGCCAGCCTCCCGGGGGGGGCGGGGAACACTGAAGCTTTCTTT	CASLPGGAGNTEAFF
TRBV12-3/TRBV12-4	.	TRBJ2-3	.	TGTGCCAGCAGTTCGCCGTTTGTAGGCACAGATACGCAGTATTTT	CASSSPFVGTDTQYF
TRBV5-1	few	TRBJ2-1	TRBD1	TGCGCCAGCAGCTTGCCTTGGACAGGGGGCGATGAGCAGTTCTTC	CASSLPWTGGDEQFF
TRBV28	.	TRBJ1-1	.	TGTGCCAGCAGTTTCCCCGGACGGGTTGAAGCTTTCTTT	CASSFPGRVEAFF